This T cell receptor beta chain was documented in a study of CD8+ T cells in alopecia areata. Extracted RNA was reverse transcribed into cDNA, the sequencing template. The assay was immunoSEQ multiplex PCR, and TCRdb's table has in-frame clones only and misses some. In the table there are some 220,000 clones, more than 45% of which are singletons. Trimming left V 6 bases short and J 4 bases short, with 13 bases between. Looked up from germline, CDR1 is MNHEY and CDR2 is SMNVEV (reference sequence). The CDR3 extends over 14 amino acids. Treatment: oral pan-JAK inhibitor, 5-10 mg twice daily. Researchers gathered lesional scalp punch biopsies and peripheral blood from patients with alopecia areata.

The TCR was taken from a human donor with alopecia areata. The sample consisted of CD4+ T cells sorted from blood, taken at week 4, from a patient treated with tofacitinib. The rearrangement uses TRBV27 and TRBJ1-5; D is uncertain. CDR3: CASSRDSSNQPQHF. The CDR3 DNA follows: TGTGCCAGCAGCCGGGATAGTTCAAATCAGCCCCAGCATTTT.